The 6 T cell receptor beta chains in this list originate from one sample, sequenced in a study of blood T cell repertoires in COVID-19. Using immunoSEQ multiplex PCR, the repertoire was profiled, and TCRdb retains in-frame clones only, with some absent. The data contain some 220,000 clones, about 88% of them singletons. The sequenced material came from peripheral blood. These receptors originate from a man in his forties or fifties who had recovered from COVID-19.

The chain joins TRBV11-2 to TRBJ1-2; 7 bases agree with TRBD1. V gave up 1 base and J gave up 4 bases; unmatched junction bases: 12. This CDR3 spans 17 amino acids. The germline V gene encodes CDR1 SGHAT and CDR2 FQNNGV. CDR3 loop: CASSLGRGAVMGYGYTF. For the CDR3, the DNA is TGTGCCAGCAGCTTAGGCAGGGGGGCCGTAATGGGCTATGGCTACACCTTC.

This clone appeared a single time. The rearrangement joins TRBV29-1 to TRBJ2-7; the D gene is possibly TRBD2 (6 bases). In germline, CDR1 is SQVTM, CDR2 ANQGSEA. The CDR3 contains 12 residues. Deletions cut 4 bases from V and 0 bases from J, with 7 bases between. The CDR3 is CSVGGDSYEQYF. The CDR3, as DNA: TGCAGCGTTGGGGGGGACTCCTACGAGCAGTACTTC.

The CDR3 is CASSIRQGLPYEQYF. In DNA form, the CDR3 reads TGTGCCAGCAGTATTCGACAGGGTCTACCCTACGAGCAGTACTTC. This chain links TRBV27 with TRBJ2-7; 7 positions agree with TRBD1. The CDR3 contains 15 residues. Germline assignment: CDR1 MNHEY and CDR2 SMNVEV (reference sequence). The J segment lost 2 bases and the V segment lost 5 bases, leaving 9 bases of the junction unmatched.

Here the CDR3 DNA reads TGTGCCACCAGTGATTTTTCCGGGATTGGTACGCAGTATTTT. Amino acids: CATSDFSGIGTQYF. This sequence joins TRBV24-1 and TRBJ2-3; maybe TRBD2 (5 bases). Looked up from germline, CDR1 is KGHDR and CDR2 is SFDVKD. The CDR3 loop spans 14 amino acids. V gave up 1 base and J gave up 8 bases, with 12 bases separating them.

A note on this clone: This specimen includes other DNA sequences encoding the same CDR3. The chain combines TRBV28 with TRBJ2-1; D is perhaps TRBD1 (6 bases). CDR1 MDHEN and CDR2 SYDVKM come from the germline V gene. CDR3 length: 14 residues. The ends were cut back, 7 bases at V and 0 bases at J, with 10 bases in the middle. CDR3 in DNA: TGTGCCAGCACCCAGACAGGCTCCTACAATGAGCAGTTCTTC. It translates to CASTQTGSYNEQFF.

This chain uses TRBV18 with TRBJ2-7; possible D gene TRBD1, 5 bases. Trimming removed 2 bases at V and 0 bases at J, with 8 bases between. CDR1 is KGHSH, CDR2 LQKENI, per germline. This CDR3 region has 14 residues. This CDR3 reads CASSPDQGSYEQYF. The CDR3 DNA reads TGTGCCAGCTCACCAGACCAGGGCTCCTACGAGCAGTACTTC. Based on the CDR3 plus reference TRBV18 and TRBJ2-7, the full variable domain is NAGVMQNPRHLVRRRGQEARLRCSPMKGHSHVYWYRQLPEEGLKFMVYLQKENIIDESGMPKERFSAEFPKEGPSILRIQQVVRGDSAAYFCASSPDQGSYEQYFGPGTRLTVT.